This T cell receptor beta chain was recorded in a study of T cell responses to AZD1222 COVID-19 vaccine. About the study: It was second doses at about 4 or about 12 weeks that were pooled. Findings and caveats of the study: The breadth and depth of Spike-specific TCRs increased once two AZD1222 doses had been given. Across spike, vaccine-associated CD4 TCRs were found, dominant at 160-218 and 743-854. In a largely white British group with more females than males, clonal diversity was possibly underestimated.

Details on this clone: Its specificity is not known.

Clones were sequenced by immunoSEQ multiplex PCR, and TCRdb holds only the in-frame ones, with some missing. The table records around 78,000 clones, 82% of them present only once. Trimming left V 4 bases short and J 2 bases short, with 20 bases between. This CDR3 spans 17 amino acids. Germline loops: CDR1 SEHNR, CDR2 FQNEAQ (reference sequence). Sequenced here: peripheral blood, sampled on day 0 of AZD1222 vaccination. This receptor was obtained from an adult in good health. The rearrangement uses TRBV7-9 and TRBJ2-5, with a weak D call TRBD2 (6 bases). In DNA, the CDR3 is TGTGCCAGCAGCTCTTGGAGGGACTCCTTCGCACAAGAGACCCAGTACTTC. Translating it yields CASSSWRDSFAQETQYF.